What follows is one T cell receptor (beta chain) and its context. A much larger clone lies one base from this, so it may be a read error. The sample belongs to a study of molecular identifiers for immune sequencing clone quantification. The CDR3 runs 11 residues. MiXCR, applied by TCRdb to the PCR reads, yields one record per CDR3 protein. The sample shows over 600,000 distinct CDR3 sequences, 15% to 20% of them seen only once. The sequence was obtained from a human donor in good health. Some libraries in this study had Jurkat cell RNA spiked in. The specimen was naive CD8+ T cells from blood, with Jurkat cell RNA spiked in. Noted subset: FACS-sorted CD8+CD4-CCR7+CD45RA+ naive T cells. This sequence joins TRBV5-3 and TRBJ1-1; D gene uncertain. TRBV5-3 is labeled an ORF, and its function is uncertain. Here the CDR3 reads CTSSLETEAFF. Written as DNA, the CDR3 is TGTACCAGCAGCTTGGAGACTGAAGCTTTCTTT.